The 25 T cell receptor beta chains reported below all come from one sample, sequenced in a study of T cells after yellow fever vaccination. TCRdb re-derived calls from the 5' RACE reads in MiXCR, one entry per CDR3 protein. In the table there are around 46,000 distinct CDR3 sequences, about 7.9% of which are singletons. Sequencing used CD8+ T cells sorted from PBMCs, obtained roughly 14 days after the first yellow fever vaccination. The receptors come from a man between 18 and 29 years old who received the YFV17D yellow fever vaccine.

A remark on this clonotype: A read error may explain this, as a much larger clone is one base away. This CDR3 is CASILGVGITDTQYF. The CDR3 DNA follows: TGTGCCAGCATCCTAGGAGTAGGGATTACAGATACGCAGTATTTT. The chain uses TRBV27 and TRBJ2-3, with D unclear. Germline V CDR1 and CDR2: MNHEY, SMNVEV (reference sequence). The CDR3 is 15 amino acids. V shed 7 bases and J shed 3 bases, with 17 bases lying between them.

Points on this clonotype: This could be a read error, since a much larger clone is one nucleotide away. The chain employs TRBV14 and TRBJ1-1; maybe TRBD1 (6 bases). This CDR3 contains 14 residues. V lost 8 bases and J lost 4, with 17 bases in between. Germline CDR1 and CDR2: SGHDN and FVKESK. Written as DNA, the CDR3 is TGTGCCAGCGGTGACACAGGGTTGCGCACTGAAGCTTTCTTT. Protein: CASGDTGLRTEAFF.

The V call is TRBV19, the J call TRBJ2-3, with D hard to call. Germline lookup yields CDR1 LNHDA and CDR2 SQIVND (reference sequence). This CDR3 region has 15 residues. Between the trimmed V and J ends, which lost 4 bases and 2 bases, there was a span of 13 bases. The CDR3 nucleotides read TGTGCCAGTAGTACCACAGCAACTCCCACAGATACGCAGTATTTT. Its translation: CASSTTATPTDTQYF.

The table lists this clonotype with many counts. This chain joins TRBV20-1 and TRBJ1-2; D possibly corresponds to TRBD1 (6 bases). Germline CDR1 reads DFQATT; CDR2 reads SNEGSKA (reference sequence). Deletions cut 0 bases from V and 8 bases from J, with 13 bases between. This CDR3 contains 13 residues. This chain's CDR3 is CSARDTGGAGYTF. DNA of the CDR3: TGCAGTGCTAGAGATACCGGGGGCGCCGGCTACACCTTC.

This clonotype was detected many times. The chain is built from TRBV11-2 and TRBJ2-5; a weak D match, TRBD2 (7 bases). Germline V lookup: CDR1 SGHAT, CDR2 FQNNGV. V shed 5 bases and J shed 0 bases, with 10 bases lying between them. The CDR3 covers 14 residues. The CDR3 is CASSKRDNQETQYF. DNA of the CDR3: TGTGCCAGCAGCAAGCGGGACAACCAAGAGACCCAGTACTTC.

This clonotype was counted many times. The rearrangement links TRBV7-8 to TRBJ2-5; D perhaps matches TRBD2 (6 bases). The CDR3 runs to 14 residues. Trimming removed 5 bases at V and 2 bases at J, with 12 bases between. Germline V gene data show CDR1 as SGHVS and CDR2 as FQNEAQ. The CDR3 coding sequence is TGTGCCAGCAGCGCCCCGGGAGTTCAAGAGACCCAGTACTTC. Translating it yields CASSAPGVQETQYF.

This clonotype was seen repeatedly, ten times or more. The chain has TRBV29-1 and TRBJ2-7, with TRBD1 matching 8 bases. The CDR3 consists of 14 residues. Germline CDR1 is SQVTM and CDR2 is ANQGSEA. V shed 6 bases, J shed 0 bases, and the junction held 7 bases outside the gene matches. The CDR3 nucleotides are TGCAGCGTGCAAACAGGGGGAAGCTCCTACGAGCAGTACTTC. Residues: CSVQTGGSSYEQYF.

This clonotype came up many times. V gene TRBV12-3 or TRBV12-4 combines with J gene TRBJ2-1; D is uncertain. The length of the CDR3 is 13 residues. V dropped 5 bases and J dropped 9 bases, with 14 bases sitting between them. The chain's CDR3 is CASSPGPGGEQFF. DNA of the CDR3: TGTGCCAGCAGTCCCGGGCCAGGCGGTGAGCAGTTCTTC.

This clonotype was counted at least ten times. The chain employs TRBV5-1 and TRBJ2-1; 8 nucleotides agree with TRBD1. The trim removed 4 bases at V and 4 bases at J, leaving 7 bases unmatched. From germline, CDR1 is SGHRS and CDR2 YFSETQ. CDR3 length equals 15 residues. Here the CDR3 DNA reads TGCGCCAGCAGCCGGGGGACAGGAGTATACAATGAGCAGTTCTTC. Residues: CASSRGTGVYNEQFF.

This clonotype appeared many times. The rearrangement links TRBV12-3 or TRBV12-4 to TRBJ2-1; D perhaps matches TRBD1 (6 bases). The CDR3 runs 15 residues. Between the trimmed V and J ends, which lost 9 bases and 9 bases, there was a span of 24 bases. CDR3 nucleotides: TGTGCCAGTACCCCCGTAGGGGGTTCCCACCGTGAGCAGTTCTTC. This codes for CASTPVGGSHREQFF.

This clonotype was observed many times. This chain uses TRBV5-5 with TRBJ2-3; TRBD2 matches 8 bases. Germline V gives CDR1 SGHKS, CDR2 YYEKEE (reference sequence). This CDR3 has 12 amino acids. Germline trimming cut 2 bases from V and 10 bases from J; bases unmatched to any gene: 3. The CDR3 region has the DNA TGTGCCAGCAGCTTCTTGCGGGGGGCGCAGTATTTT. Translation: CASSFLRGAQYF. The complete variable domain, with remaining parts taken from reference TRBV5-5 and TRBJ2-3, reads DAGVTQSPTHLIKTRGQQVTLRCSPISGHKSVSWYQQVLGQGPQFIFQYYEKEERGRGNFPDRFSARQFPNYSSELNVNALLLGDSALYLCASSFLRGAQYFGPGTRLTVL.

This clonotype was observed a few times. V and J are TRBV30 and TRBJ2-5, with a tentative D call TRBD1 (5 bases). Trimming removed 3 bases from V and 0 bases from J, with 5 bases in between. The germline V gene has CDR1 GTSNPN and CDR2 SVGIG (reference sequence). The length of the CDR3 is 12 residues. CDR3 loop: CAWRDNQETQYF. CDR3 coding DNA: TGTGCCTGGAGGGACAACCAAGAGACCCAGTACTTC.

This clonotype showed up many times. The chain joins TRBV27 to TRBJ1-3; D perhaps matches TRBD1 (5 bases). Per the germline V gene, CDR1 is MNHEY and CDR2 is SMNVEV (reference sequence). There are 19 residues in the CDR3. V shed 2 bases and J shed 1 base, with 21 bases lying between them. CDR3 bases: TGTGCCAGCAGTTTAGTTGGTCCAGGGTCCCAGAAGTCTGGAAACACCATATATTTT. This sequence encodes CASSLVGPGSQKSGNTIYF.

This clonotype was counted at least ten times. The chain carries TRBV7-9 and TRBJ1-2; D uncertain. V was trimmed by 8 bases and J by 8 bases, leaving 6 bases between them. CDR3 length: 9 residues. Germline values: CDR1 SEHNR, CDR2 FQNEAQ (reference sequence). This chain's CDR3 is CASAPGYTF. CDR3 nucleotides: TGTGCCAGCGCACCCGGCTACACCTTC.

The chain joins TRBV9 to TRBJ2-7, with 7 bases identical to TRBD1. The V and J ends lost 1 base and 2 bases, in that order; junction bases with no gene match: 6. Germline values: CDR1 SGDLS, CDR2 YYNGEE. This CDR3 is built from 15 residues. CDR3 loop: CASSVTGTETYEQYF. DNA of the CDR3: TGTGCCAGCAGCGTAACCGGGACAGAGACCTACGAGCAGTACTTC.

This clonotype has a handful of counts. The rearrangement joins TRBV4-3 to TRBJ2-3; tentative D call: TRBD2 (6 bases). V was clipped by 0 bases and J by 0 bases, with 10 bases between them. Per the germline V gene, CDR1 is LGHNA and CDR2 is YSLEER. This CDR3 is built from 16 residues. This CDR3 is CASSQDGGLSTDTQYF. DNA of the CDR3: TGCGCCAGCAGCCAAGATGGGGGGTTAAGCACAGATACGCAGTATTTT.

This clonotype occurred a few times. The CDR3 region has the DNA TGCGCCAGCAGCCAAGATGTCGGGCAGATGAGAGATACGCAGTATTTT. Protein sequence: CASSQDVGQMRDTQYF. The chain couples TRBV4-3 to TRBJ2-3; D uncertain. CDR1 and CDR2 from the germline V gene are LGHNA and YSLEER. This CDR3 is built from 16 residues. V lost 0 bases and J lost 5, with 15 bases in between.

Ten or more counts support this clonotype. This CDR3 reads CASSSGQGLDYGYTF. CDR3 in DNA: TGCGCCAGCAGCTCAGGACAGGGGCTAGACTATGGCTACACCTTC. The rearrangement links TRBV5-1 to TRBJ1-2; 9 nucleotides align to TRBD1. The germline CDR1 and CDR2 sequences are SGHRS and YFSETQ. This CDR3 comprises 15 residues. V was pared by 3 bases and J by 3 bases, with 6 bases of the junction left unmatched. The full variable domain, with the rest looked up from reference TRBV5-1 and TRBJ1-2, is KAGVTQTPRYLIKTRGQQVTLSCSPISGHRSVSWYQQTPGQGLQFLFEYFSETQRNKGNFPGRFSGRQFSNSRSEMNVSTLELGDSALYLCASSSGQGLDYGYTFGSGTRLTVV.

This clonotype was counted at least ten times. The rearrangement links TRBV6-5 to TRBJ1-2, with no clear D. Trimming left V 0 bases short and J 5 bases short, with 10 bases between. Per the germline V gene, CDR1 is MNHEY and CDR2 is SVGAGI. The CDR3 is made up of 14 amino acids. In DNA, the CDR3 is TGTGCCAGCAGTTACTCGTCTGCTGGGTATGGCTACACCTTC. It translates to CASSYSSAGYGYTF.

There are many counts of this clonotype. The chain links TRBV29-1 to TRBJ1-3; 10 positions agree with TRBD1. The CDR3 length is 13 residues. Germline V gene lookup returns CDR1 SQVTM and CDR2 ANQGSEA. V was pared by 4 bases and J by 6 bases, with 3 bases of the junction left unmatched. The CDR3 coding sequence is TGCAGCGTTGCCGGGACAGGGGAAAACACCATATATTTT. This codes for CSVAGTGENTIYF.

This clonotype was seen more than once but under ten times. The chain couples TRBV5-6 to TRBJ1-4; no clear D. The CDR3 extends over 15 amino acids. From germline, CDR1 is SGHDT and CDR2 YYEEEE. The germline V and J ends were trimmed by 4 bases and 6 bases, with 16 bases remaining between them. CDR3 in amino acids: CASSPGFHEDEKLFF. CDR3 in DNA: TGTGCCAGCAGCCCCGGATTCCACGAAGATGAAAAACTGTTTTTT.

This clonotype was observed at least ten times. V usage is TRBV5-4 and J usage is TRBJ2-1; no definite D call. V dropped 0 bases and J dropped 5 bases, with 3 bases sitting between them. Germline CDR1 and CDR2: SGHNT and YYREEE (reference sequence). This CDR3 has 12 amino acids. CDR3 sequence (DNA): TGTGCCAGCAGCTTGGCACACAATGAGCAGTTCTTC. Translated, it gives CASSLAHNEQFF.

This clonotype was found many times. The genes are TRBV4-1 and TRBJ2-3; D might be TRBD2 (6 bases). Trimming took 3 bases from V and 1 from J, leaving 11 bases between them. Germline loops: CDR1 MGHRA, CDR2 YSYEKL. The CDR3 has 15 residues. The CDR3 region has the DNA TGCGCCAGCAGCCAGGGGCGGGGTCGCACAGATACGCAGTATTTT. The encoded protein is CASSQGRGRTDTQYF.

This clonotype has ten or more counts. V is TRBV12-3 or TRBV12-4 and J is TRBJ2-1; possibly TRBD1 for D (7 bases). Trimming removed 6 bases at V and 8 bases at J, with 26 bases between. The CDR3 totals 17 residues. CDR3 amino acids: CASRLAPFRGVVYEQFF. The CDR3, as DNA: TGTGCCAGCAGACTAGCCCCGTTCAGGGGGGTGGTCTATGAGCAGTTCTTC.

This clonotype was seen a few times. The chain recombines TRBV19 with TRBJ1-5; no clear D. The CDR3 is 13 amino acids. Per the germline V gene, CDR1 is LNHDA and CDR2 is SQIVND (reference sequence). V lost 9 bases and J 2 bases, leaving 11 bases between the germline ends. The CDR3 reads CASVRRGNQPQHF. The DNA of the CDR3 is TGTGCCAGCGTGAGAAGAGGCAATCAGCCCCAGCATTTT.